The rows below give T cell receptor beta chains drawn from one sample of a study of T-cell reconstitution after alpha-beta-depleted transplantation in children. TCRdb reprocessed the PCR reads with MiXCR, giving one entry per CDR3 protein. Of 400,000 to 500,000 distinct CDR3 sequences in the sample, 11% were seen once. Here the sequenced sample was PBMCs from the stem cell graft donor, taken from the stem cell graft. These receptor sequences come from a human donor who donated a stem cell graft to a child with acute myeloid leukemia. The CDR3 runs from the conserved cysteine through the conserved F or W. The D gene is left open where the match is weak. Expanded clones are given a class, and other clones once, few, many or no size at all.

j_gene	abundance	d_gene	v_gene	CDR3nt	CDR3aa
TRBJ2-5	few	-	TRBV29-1	TGCAGCGTTGAACCTAACCCGGGACCCAAATACCAAGAGACCCAGTACTTC	CSVEPNPGPKYQETQYF
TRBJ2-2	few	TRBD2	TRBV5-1	TGCGCCAGCAGCCAGACTAGCCCCGGGGAGCTGTTTTTT	CASSQTSPGELFF
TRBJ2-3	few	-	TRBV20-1	TGCAGTGCTAGAGATCGGGGCGGACTTTCAGATACGCAGTATTTT	CSARDRGGLSDTQYF
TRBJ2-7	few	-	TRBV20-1	TGCAGTGCTAGAGATGAGGGGGTTAGCGGAAGGACTTACGAGCAGTACTTC	CSARDEGVSGRTYEQYF
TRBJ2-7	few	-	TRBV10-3	TGTGCCATCAGTGATCCTGAGCGGAGATACGAGCAGTACTTC	CAISDPERRYEQYF
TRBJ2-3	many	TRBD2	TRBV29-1	TGCAGCGTTGAAAGTCGGGGCGCGGGAGGGACAGATACGCAGTATTTT	CSVESRGAGGTDTQYF
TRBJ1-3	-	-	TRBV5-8	TGTGCCAGCAGCTTGTTCTCTGGAAACACCATATATTTT	CASSLFSGNTIYF
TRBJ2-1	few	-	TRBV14	TGTGCCAGCAGCCAACCGGCGGGGAGACACAATGAGCAGTTCTTC	CASSQPAGRHNEQFF
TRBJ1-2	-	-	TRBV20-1	TGCAGTGCTAGAGGGGCCGGGAGCGACTATGGCTACACCTTC	CSARGAGSDYGYTF
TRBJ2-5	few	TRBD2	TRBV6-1	TGTGCCAGCAGCCCAGCGGGGGGGCCGTCAGAGACCCAGTACTTC	CASSPAGGPSETQYF
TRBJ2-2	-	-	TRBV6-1	TGTGCCAGCGGGTTGAGTGGCGAGAACACCGGGGAGCTGTTTTTT	CASGLSGENTGELFF
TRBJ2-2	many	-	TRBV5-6	TGTGCCAGCGGAAGGGATACCGGGGAGCTGTTTTTT	CASGRDTGELFF
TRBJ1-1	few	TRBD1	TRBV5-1	TGCGCCAGCAGCTTGGCACAGGGGAGAAGGAACACTGAAGCTTTCTTT	CASSLAQGRRNTEAFF
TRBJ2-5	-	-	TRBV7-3	TGTGCCAGCAGCTTATCCCCAGGGGGGGACGAGACCCAGTACTTC	CASSLSPGGDETQYF
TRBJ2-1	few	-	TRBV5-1	TGCGCCAGCAGCTTGGTGGGGACCCACAGCGGAAACAATGAGCAGTTCTTC	CASSLVGTHSGNNEQFF
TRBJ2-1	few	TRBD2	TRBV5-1	TGCGCCAGCAGCATCGGACTAGCGGTAGAAAATGAGCAGTTCTTC	CASSIGLAVENEQFF
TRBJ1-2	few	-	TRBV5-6	TGTGCCAGCAGCTTGCGTCGGGGCCAGGGAGGCTACACCTTC	CASSLRRGQGGYTF
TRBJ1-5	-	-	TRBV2	TGTGCCTTCAGTCAGAGGGCGTGGGAGGGGTATAGCAATCAGCCCCAGCATTTT	CAFSQRAWEGYSNQPQHF
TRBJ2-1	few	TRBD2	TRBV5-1	TGCGCCAGCACCATGACTAGCGGGAGCTACAATGAGCAGTTCTTC	CASTMTSGSYNEQFF
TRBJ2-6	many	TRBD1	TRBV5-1	TGCGCCAGCAGCTTGGGACAGGGAATCTCTGGGGCCAACGTCCTGACTTTC	CASSLGQGISGANVLTF
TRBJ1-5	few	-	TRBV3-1	TGTGCCAGCAGCCGTAACCCAGGGCTCAATCAGCCCCAGCATTTT	CASSRNPGLNQPQHF
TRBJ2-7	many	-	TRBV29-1	TGCAGTTTCAGGGACACGAGATACGAGCAGTACTTC	CSFRDTRYEQYF
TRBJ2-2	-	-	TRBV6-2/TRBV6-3	TGTGCCAGCAGTTCCGGGACATCTAACACCGGGGAGCTGTTTTTT	CASSSGTSNTGELFF
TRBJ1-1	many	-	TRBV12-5	TGTGCTAGTGGTTTTACCACAGGGCATAGGGACACTGAAGCTTTCTTT	CASGFTTGHRDTEAFF
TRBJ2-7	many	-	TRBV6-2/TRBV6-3	TGTGCCAGCAGTTACTTAATTGGCGGGACGACCTACGAGCAGTACTTC	CASSYLIGGTTYEQYF
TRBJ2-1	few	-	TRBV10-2	TGCGCCAGCAGCGGACTTTACAATGAGCAGTTCTTC	CASSGLYNEQFF
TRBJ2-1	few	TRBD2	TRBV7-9	TGTGCCAGCAGCTTAGAAGCGGGAGGGTATAGAAATGAGCAGTTCTTC	CASSLEAGGYRNEQFF
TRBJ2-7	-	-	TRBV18	TGTGCCAGCTCACCGGTGACACCCTCAATTCAGCAGTACTTC	CASSPVTPSIQQYF
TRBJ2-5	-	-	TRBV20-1	TGCAGTGCCCAGGGACGGGAGATAGAGACCCAGTACTTC	CSAQGREIETQYF
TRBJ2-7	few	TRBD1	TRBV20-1	TGCAGTGCTACCCAGGGACAGCGTTACTACGAGCAGTACTTC	CSATQGQRYYEQYF
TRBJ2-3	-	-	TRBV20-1	TGCAGTGCTAGTGTCTTTTCGGCTAGCACCACGAAGGATACGCAGTATTTT	CSASVFSASTTKDTQYF
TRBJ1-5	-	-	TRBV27	TGTGCCAGCAGTTTACAGGGGCAGGGCAATCAGCCCCAGCATTTT	CASSLQGQGNQPQHF
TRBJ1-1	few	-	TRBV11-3	TGTGCCAGCAGCTTAGATCAGGCGAACACTGAAGCTTTCTTT	CASSLDQANTEAFF
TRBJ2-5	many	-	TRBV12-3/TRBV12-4	TGTGCCAGCAGCGCCGGGCCCCAGACCCAGTACTTC	CASSAGPQTQYF
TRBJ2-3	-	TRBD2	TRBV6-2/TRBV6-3	TGTGCCAGCAGGGACTGGGCTAGCGGGGGATCAGATACGCAGTATTTT	CASRDWASGGSDTQYF
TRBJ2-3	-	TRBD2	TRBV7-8	TGTGCCAGCAGCTCCCCTCTAGGGAGCGGGAGGGCCGGGGAAGATACGCAGTATTTT	CASSSPLGSGRAGEDTQYF
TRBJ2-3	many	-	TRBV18	TGTGCCAGCCTCACGGGGCGAGCAAGCACAGATACGCAGTATTTT	CASLTGRASTDTQYF
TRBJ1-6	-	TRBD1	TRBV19	TGTGCCAGCAGACAGGGGCGCCTTCCTAATTCACCCCTCCACTTT	CASRQGRLPNSPLHF
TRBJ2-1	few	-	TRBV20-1	TGCAGTCCCTTAGGAGGATACAATGAGCAGTTCTTC	CSPLGGYNEQFF
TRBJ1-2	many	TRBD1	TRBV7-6	TGTGCCAGCAGCTTAGCAGGGGGCGATGGCTACACCTTC	CASSLAGGDGYTF
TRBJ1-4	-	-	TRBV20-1	TGCAGTGCTAGCGTGGGGGCGGCTAATGAAAAACTGTTTTTT	CSASVGAANEKLFF
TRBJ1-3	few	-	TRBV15	TGTGCCACCAGCAGAGATCTCGGCTCAGGGTCTGGAAACACCATATATTTT	CATSRDLGSGSGNTIYF
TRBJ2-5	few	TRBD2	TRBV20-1	TGCAGTGCTAGAGAGGGGGGACTAGCGGACCAAGAGACCCAGTACTTC	CSAREGGLADQETQYF